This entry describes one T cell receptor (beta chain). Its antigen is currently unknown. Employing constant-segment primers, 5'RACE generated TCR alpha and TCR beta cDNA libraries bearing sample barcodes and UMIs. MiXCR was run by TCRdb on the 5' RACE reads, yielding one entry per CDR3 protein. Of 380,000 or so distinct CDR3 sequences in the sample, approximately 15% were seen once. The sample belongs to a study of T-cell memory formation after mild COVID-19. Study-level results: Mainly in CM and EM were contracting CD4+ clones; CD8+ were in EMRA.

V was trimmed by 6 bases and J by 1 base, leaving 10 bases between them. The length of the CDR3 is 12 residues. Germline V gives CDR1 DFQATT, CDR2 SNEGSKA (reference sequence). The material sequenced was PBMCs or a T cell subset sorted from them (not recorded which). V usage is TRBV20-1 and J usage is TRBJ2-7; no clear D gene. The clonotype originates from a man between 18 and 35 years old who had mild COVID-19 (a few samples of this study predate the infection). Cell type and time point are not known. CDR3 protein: CSAQKDSYEQYF. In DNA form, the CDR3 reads TGCAGTGCCCAAAAGGATTCCTACGAGCAGTACTTC.